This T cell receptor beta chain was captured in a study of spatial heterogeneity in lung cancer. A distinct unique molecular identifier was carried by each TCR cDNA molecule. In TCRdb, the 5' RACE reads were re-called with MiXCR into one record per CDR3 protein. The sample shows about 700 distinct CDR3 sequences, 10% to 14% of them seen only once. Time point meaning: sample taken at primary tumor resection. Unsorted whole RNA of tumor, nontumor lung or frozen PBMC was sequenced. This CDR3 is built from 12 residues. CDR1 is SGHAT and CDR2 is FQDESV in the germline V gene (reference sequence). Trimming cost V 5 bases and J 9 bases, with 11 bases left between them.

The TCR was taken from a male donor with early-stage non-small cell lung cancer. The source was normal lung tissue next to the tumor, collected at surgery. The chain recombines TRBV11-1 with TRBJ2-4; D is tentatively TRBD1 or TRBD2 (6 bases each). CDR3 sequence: CASSVGGGIQYF. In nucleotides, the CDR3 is TGTGCCAGCAGCGTAGGAGGGGGCATTCAGTACTTC.